This paragraph covers one T cell receptor beta chain sequence. The sample originates from a study of cytomegalovirus exposure and HLA in healthy donors. Trimming cost V 4 bases and J 0 bases, with 15 bases left between them. CDR1 and CDR2 from the germline V gene are SNHLY and FYNNEI. The length of the CDR3 is 17 residues. Primers for the PCR totalled 60 Vbeta and 13 Jbeta. Measured with immunoSEQ multiplex PCR; TCRdb has only the in-frame clones, and not every one. In the table there are 100,000 to 150,000 clones, 77% of which are singletons. The sequencing sample was made of PBMCs. The J gene is TRBJ1-4, the V gene TRBV2; D might be TRBD1 (6 bases). The origin of this receptor is a woman aged 40-49 years in good health and CMV-seropositive. The CDR3 nucleotides read TGTGCCAGCAGTGTTGAGGGGGTTGGGGCAACTAATGAAAAACTGTTTTTT. It is translated as CASSVEGVGATNEKLFF.